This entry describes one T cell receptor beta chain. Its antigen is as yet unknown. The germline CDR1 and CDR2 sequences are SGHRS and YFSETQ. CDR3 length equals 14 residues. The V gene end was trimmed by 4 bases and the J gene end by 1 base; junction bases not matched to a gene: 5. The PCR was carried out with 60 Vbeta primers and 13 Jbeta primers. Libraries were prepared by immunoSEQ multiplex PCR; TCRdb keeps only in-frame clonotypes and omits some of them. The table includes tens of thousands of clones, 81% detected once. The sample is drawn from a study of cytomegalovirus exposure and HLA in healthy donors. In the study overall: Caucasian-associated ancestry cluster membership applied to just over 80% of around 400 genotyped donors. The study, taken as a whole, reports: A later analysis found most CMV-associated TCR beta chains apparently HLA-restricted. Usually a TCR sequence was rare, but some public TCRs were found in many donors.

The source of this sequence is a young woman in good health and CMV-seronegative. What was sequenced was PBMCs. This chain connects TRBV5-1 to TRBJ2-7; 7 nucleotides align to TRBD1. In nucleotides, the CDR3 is TGCGCCAGCAGCAATCCGGGACAGTCCTACGAGCAGTACTTC. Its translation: CASSNPGQSYEQYF.